The next 24 T cell receptor beta chains were all read from a single sample in a study of vaccination and CD4 T cells after COVID-19. Documented treatment: roughly 10-day PBMC culture with coronavirus spike peptide pools or control peptides (ViraFEST assay). These receptors are not linked to any known antigen. The Oncomine TCR Beta short-read assay was applied to DNA of cultured CD4+ T cells. One entry per CDR3 protein results from TCRdb running MiXCR on the PCR reads. The table lists about 7,000 distinct CDR3 sequences, over 25% of them singletons, with roughly 9.5% in the top ten. The input for sequencing was CD4+ T cells from blood, cultured in vitro, taken after SARS-CoV-2 vaccination. Source of these receptors: a human donor who had recovered from COVID-19.

This clonotype has just a few counts. The gene calls are TRBV20-1 and TRBJ2-1; 8 bases line up with TRBD1. In germline, CDR1 is DFQATT, CDR2 SNEGSKA (reference sequence). The CDR3 consists of 17 residues. Germline trimming cut 2 bases from V and 2 bases from J; bases unmatched to any gene: 11. The DNA for the CDR3 is TGCAGTGCTAGACTCGACAGGGGTGATTTGGCCTACAATGAGCAGTTCTTC. As protein: CSARLDRGDLAYNEQFF.

Only a few counts were recorded for this clonotype. The genes are TRBV6-1 and TRBJ2-1; 11 bases agree with TRBD1. Germline V CDR1 and CDR2: MNHNS, SASEGT. CDR3 length: 16 amino acids. V was clipped by 7 bases and J by 4 bases; unmatched bases: 9. This CDR3 reads CASTLRGQGAYNEQFF. DNA for the CDR3: TGTGCCAGCACCCTTAGAGGACAGGGGGCGTACAATGAGCAGTTCTTC.

By share of the sample, this clonotype is medium-sized. This chain uses TRBV7-6 with TRBJ2-7; D remains unclear. The V end lost 1 base, the J end lost 2 bases, and 18 bases lay between the germline ends. The CDR3 spans 17 residues. Germline lookup yields CDR1 SGHVS and CDR2 FNYEAQ. CDR3 DNA sequence: TGTGCCAGCAGCTTAGGTCGTGATTCACAGATAACCTACGAGCAGTACTTC. As protein: CASSLGRDSQITYEQYF. Complete variable domain (other parts from reference TRBV7-6 and TRBJ2-7): GAGVSQSPRYKVTKRGQDVALRCDPISGHVSLYWYRQALGQGPEFLTYFNYEAQQDKSGLPNDRFSAERPEGSISTLTIQRTEQRDSAMYRCASSLGRDSQITYEQYFGPGTRLTVT.

V and J are TRBV20-1 and TRBJ1-3, with 10 bases aligning to TRBD1. The germline V gene has CDR1 DFQATT and CDR2 SNEGSKA (reference sequence). The CDR3 totals 15 residues. Trimming at V came to 4 bases and at J to 3 bases, leaving 6 bases not matched to a gene. In DNA, the CDR3 is TGCAGTGCTACACCCGGGACAGGGGTTGGAAACACCATATATTTT. It yields the protein CSATPGTGVGNTIYF.

The chain recombines TRBV28 with TRBJ2-5, with TRBD1 identical over 9 bases. CDR1 MDHEN and CDR2 SYDVKM come from the germline V gene. CDR3 length: 16 amino acids. J was trimmed by 3 bases and V by 4 bases; bases with no gene match: 9. For the CDR3, the DNA is TGTGCCAGCAGTTACTGGGGGGGACAGGGTAAAGAGACCCAGTACTTC. Its protein product is CASSYWGGQGKETQYF.

This clonotype was seen a few times. V and J are TRBV28 and TRBJ1-6; 9 nucleotides align to TRBD1. CDR3 length equals 14 residues. V dropped 5 bases and J dropped 10; count of bases not matched to a gene: 6. Germline values: CDR1 MDHEN, CDR2 SYDVKM. CDR3 sequence reads: CASSPGTGRSPLHF. CDR3 coding DNA: TGTGCCAGCAGTCCCGGGACAGGGAGGTCACCCCTCCACTTT.

This sequence joins TRBV28 and TRBJ2-3, with 8 bases that match TRBD2. This CDR3 has 16 amino acids. Germline values: CDR1 MDHEN, CDR2 SYDVKM. J gave up 3 bases and V 3 bases, and 8 bases lay outside the gene matches. The CDR3 sequence: CASSLAPGTRTDTQYF. The CDR3 DNA follows: TGTGCCAGCAGTTTGGCGCCCGGGACTAGAACAGATACGCAGTATTTT.

This chain uses TRBV24-1 with TRBJ1-1; perhaps TRBD1 as D (6 bases). Per the germline V gene, CDR1 is KGHDR and CDR2 is SFDVKD. The CDR3 runs to 13 residues. Trimming took 7 bases from V and 0 from J, leaving 8 bases between them. The CDR3 region has the DNA TGTGCCACCAGGGACAGCATGAACACTGAAGCTTTCTTT. Protein: CATRDSMNTEAFF.

V usage is TRBV20-1 and J usage is TRBJ2-1, with TRBD2 identical over 9 bases. The CDR3 sequence is 20 residues long. V was pared by 0 bases and J by 8 bases, with 23 bases of the junction left unmatched. Per the germline V gene, CDR1 is DFQATT and CDR2 is SNEGSKA (reference sequence). The CDR3: CSARDPGTKKSSGRGHEQFF. The DNA for the CDR3 is TGCAGTGCTAGAGATCCTGGGACCAAAAAGAGTAGCGGGAGAGGTCATGAGCAGTTCTTC.

The chain employs TRBV5-1 and TRBJ2-5; possible D gene TRBD2, 7 bases. CDR1 is SGHRS and CDR2 is YFSETQ in the germline V gene. The length of the CDR3 is 15 residues. Trimming took 4 bases from V and 5 from J, leaving 18 bases between them. The CDR3 is CASSPTEGGGETQYF. The DNA of the CDR3 is TGCGCCAGCAGCCCGACGGAGGGGGGAGGGGAGACCCAGTACTTC.

The chain recombines TRBV10-3 with TRBJ2-3, with 9 nucleotides matching TRBD1. Germline V CDR1 and CDR2: ENHRY, SYGVKD. This CDR3 has 14 residues. Trimming took 6 bases from V and 4 from J; bases not matched to a gene: 5. CDR3 sequence reads: CAISRTGDADTQYF. In DNA, the CDR3 is TGTGCCATCAGCCGGACAGGGGATGCAGATACGCAGTATTTT.

This clonotype has only a few counts. The chain recombines TRBV6-1 with TRBJ1-1, with D maybe TRBD1 (5 bases). The CDR3 covers 12 residues. Germline CDR1 and CDR2: MNHNS and SASEGT. Between the trimmed V and J ends, which lost 4 bases and 10 bases, there was a span of 13 bases. CDR3 sequence: CASSGGGGAAFF. DNA for the CDR3: TGTGCCAGCAGTGGAGGCGGGGGTGCAGCTTTCTTT.

This clonotype showed up just a few times. V is TRBV24-1 and J is TRBJ1-1; 7 bases agree with TRBD1. Germline values: CDR1 KGHDR, CDR2 SFDVKD. This CDR3 comprises 13 residues. V shed 7 bases, J shed 1 base, and the junction held 2 bases outside the gene matches. The CDR3 region is CATRGTANTEAFF. The CDR3 DNA sequence: TGTGCCACCAGAGGGACAGCGAACACTGAAGCTTTCTTT.

This sequence joins TRBV4-1 and TRBJ2-7; D may correspond to TRBD1 or TRBD2 (7 bases each). Trimming took 5 bases from V and 3 from J, leaving 17 bases between them. CDR1 and CDR2 (germline): MGHRA, YSYEKL. The CDR3 is 15 amino acids. The CDR3 spells CASSYSGGAHYEQYF. Written as DNA, the CDR3 is TGCGCCAGCAGCTATTCAGGGGGGGCCCACTACGAGCAGTACTTC.

V is TRBV19 and J is TRBJ1-1, with no clear D. Trimming removed 7 bases from V and 10 bases from J, with 19 bases in between. Germline loops: CDR1 LNHDA, CDR2 SQIVND (reference sequence). The CDR3 loop spans 13 amino acids. The CDR3 DNA sequence: TGTGCCAGTACCTCACCCCTCCCAGAGAGAGCTTTCTTT. This codes for CASTSPLPERAFF.

This chain links TRBV6-4 with TRBJ1-2; D is unresolved. The CDR3 length is 13 residues. Trimming pared 5 bases from V and 6 bases from J, leaving 13 bases between. CDR1 and CDR2 (germline): MRHNA, SNTAGT. CDR3 sequence: CASSTRGADGYTF. CDR3 bases: TGTGCCAGCAGTACGAGAGGCGCAGATGGCTACACCTTC.

This clonotype was picked up a small number of times. The V gene is TRBV28, the J gene TRBJ2-7; 11 bases match TRBD1. The CDR3 spans 15 residues. Germline values: CDR1 MDHEN, CDR2 SYDVKM. J gave up 5 bases and V 9 bases, and 12 bases lay outside the gene matches. The CDR3 DNA is TGTGCCAGTCTACTTTCCGGGACAGGGGGGGACGAGCAGTACTTC. Its translation: CASLLSGTGGDEQYF.

This clonotype was seen only a few times. V gene TRBV4-1 combines with J gene TRBJ1-6; tentatively, D is TRBD1 (6 bases). Trimming pared 0 bases from V and 9 bases from J, leaving 15 bases between. The CDR3 loop spans 16 amino acids. Per the germline V gene, CDR1 is MGHRA and CDR2 is YSYEKL. CDR3 DNA sequence: TGCGCCAGCAGCCAAGACGAAGGACAGATGCGTTCACCCCTCCACTTT. It is translated as CASSQDEGQMRSPLHF.

By its share, this clonotype is large. The V gene is TRBV7-9, the J gene TRBJ1-5; no clear D gene. Trimming took off 0 bases at V and 5 bases at J, with 8 bases between the two ends. The germline gives CDR1 SEHNR, CDR2 FQNEAQ (reference sequence). The CDR3 is 14 amino acids. This chain's CDR3 is CASSLATADQPQHF. CDR3 nucleotides: TGTGCCAGCAGCTTAGCTACCGCAGATCAGCCCCAGCATTTT.

This rearrangement joins TRBV6-1 to TRBJ2-1; 12 bases map to TRBD2. With V trimmed by 7 bases and J by 7 bases, 17 bases remained unmatched. The CDR3 totals 18 residues. Per germline, CDR1 MNHNS and CDR2 SASEGT. The CDR3: CASTLPSGLAGGRNEQFF. The DNA of the CDR3 is TGTGCCAGCACCTTACCCTCGGGGCTAGCGGGGGGGCGGAATGAGCAGTTCTTC.

The V and J genes are TRBV20-1 and TRBJ1-1; perhaps TRBD1 as D (6 bases). The V gene's germline CDR1 is DFQATT and CDR2 SNEGSKA (reference sequence). The CDR3 length is 13 residues. The V end lost 4 bases, the J end lost 4 bases, and 13 bases lay between the germline ends. The CDR3 loop is CSAIAGAGTEAFF. For the CDR3, the DNA is TGCAGTGCTATAGCAGGGGCCGGCACTGAAGCTTTCTTT.

In this sample, this clonotype turned up a few times. The chain recombines TRBV7-8 with TRBJ2-1, with 9 bases fitting TRBD1. The V segment lost 4 bases and the J segment 8 bases; nucleotides outside the gene matches: 12. CDR1 and CDR2 (germline): SGHVS, FQNEAQ. CDR3 size: 16 residues. The CDR3 DNA is TGTGCCAGCAGCTCCTACCAGGGACAGGGAGGGGATGAGCAGTTCTTC. It yields the protein CASSSYQGQGGDEQFF.

This clonotype was observed a handful of times. The rearrangement joins TRBV20-1 to TRBJ1-5, with 7 bases lining up with TRBD1. Germline V gives CDR1 DFQATT, CDR2 SNEGSKA (reference sequence). The CDR3 spans 13 residues. The CDR3 spells CSVTGDSNQPQHF. The CDR3 DNA is TGCAGCGTTACAGGGGATAGCAATCAGCCCCAGCATTTT.

The V call is TRBV2, the J call TRBJ1-5; no clear D gene. The germline gives CDR1 SNHLY, CDR2 FYNNEI. There are 15 residues in the CDR3. The V gene lost 7 bases and the J gene lost 10 bases, with 23 bases spanning the gap. The CDR3 region is CASKKAGSSWHPQHF. The CDR3 DNA is TGTGCCAGCAAAAAGGCGGGGTCCTCGTGGCACCCCCAGCATTTT.